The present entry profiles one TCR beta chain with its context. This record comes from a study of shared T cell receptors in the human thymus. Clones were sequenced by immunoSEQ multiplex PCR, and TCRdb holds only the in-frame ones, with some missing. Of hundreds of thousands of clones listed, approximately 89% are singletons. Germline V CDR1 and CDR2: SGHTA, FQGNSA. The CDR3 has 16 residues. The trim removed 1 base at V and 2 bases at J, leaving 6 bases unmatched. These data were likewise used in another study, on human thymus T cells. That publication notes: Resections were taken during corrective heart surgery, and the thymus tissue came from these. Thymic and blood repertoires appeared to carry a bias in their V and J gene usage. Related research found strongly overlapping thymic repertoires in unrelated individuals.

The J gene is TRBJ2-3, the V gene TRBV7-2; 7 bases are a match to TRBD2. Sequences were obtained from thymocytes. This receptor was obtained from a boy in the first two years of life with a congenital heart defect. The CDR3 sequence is CASSLGAREITDTQYF. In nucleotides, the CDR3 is TGTGCCAGCAGCTTAGGAGCGCGGGAGATCACAGATACGCAGTATTTT.